This TCR beta chain was sequenced in a study of T cells in Graves' hyperthyroidism and ophthalmopathy. Study at large: Prior to any treatment, at the point of initial diagnosis, peripheral blood was collected.

TCR beta CDR3 regions were amplified from RNA transcripts. An initial round of RT-PCR targeting the TCR CDR3 relied on the HTBI primer set. Each CDR3 protein gets one entry after TCRdb re-called the multiplex PCR reads with MiXCR. Of about 380,000 distinct CDR3 sequences in the sample, approximately 13% were seen once. Trimming took off 5 bases at V and 5 bases at J, with 17 bases between the two ends. The germline V gene has CDR1 SGHRS and CDR2 YFSETQ. This CDR3 region has 15 residues. This clonotype appeared many times. V usage is TRBV5-1 and J usage is TRBJ2-1, with a tentative D call TRBD2 (5 bases). The sequence came from a woman in her sixties with Graves' hyperthyroidism. The sequenced sample was blood. Written as DNA, the CDR3 is TGCGCCAGCAGGCCGGGATTAAGTGGGGACAATGAGCAGTTCTTC. It codes for CASRPGLSGDNEQFF.